This TCR beta chain was sequenced during a study of control samples from healthy donors and cancer patients. The data were produced by immunoSEQ multiplex PCR, yet TCRdb's version contains in-frame clones alone and is incomplete. The top ten hold 4.1% of the sample, which has approximately 170,000 clones, 93% seen once. This CDR3 contains 13 residues. Trimming cost V 5 bases and J 1 base, with 9 bases left between them. The germline gives CDR1 GTSNPN, CDR2 SVGIG (reference sequence). The chain joins TRBV30 to TRBJ1-3; D not resolved. The clonotype originates from a woman aged 60-75 years in good health. Sequenced input: blood. The CDR3 here is CAWLEESGNTIYF. The CDR3 DNA reads as TGTGCCTGGCTAGAGGAATCTGGAAACACCATATATTTT.